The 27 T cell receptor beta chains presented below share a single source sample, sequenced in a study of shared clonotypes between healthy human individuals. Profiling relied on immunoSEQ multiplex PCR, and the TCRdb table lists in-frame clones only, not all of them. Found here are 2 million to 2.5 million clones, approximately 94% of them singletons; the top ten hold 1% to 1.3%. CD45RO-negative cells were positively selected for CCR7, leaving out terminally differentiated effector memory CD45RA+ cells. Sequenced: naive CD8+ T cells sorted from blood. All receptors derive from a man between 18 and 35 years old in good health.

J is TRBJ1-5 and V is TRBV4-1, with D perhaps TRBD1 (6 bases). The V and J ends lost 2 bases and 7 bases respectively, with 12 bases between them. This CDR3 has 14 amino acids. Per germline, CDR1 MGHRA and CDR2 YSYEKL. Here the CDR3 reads CASSQTGHGQPQHF. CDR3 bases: TGCGCCAGCAGCCAAACAGGGCACGGACAGCCCCAGCATTTT.

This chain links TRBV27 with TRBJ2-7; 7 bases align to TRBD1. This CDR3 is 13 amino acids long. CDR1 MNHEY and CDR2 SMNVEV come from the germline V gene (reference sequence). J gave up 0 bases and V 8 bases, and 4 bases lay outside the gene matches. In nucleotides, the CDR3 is TGTGCCAGCGGACGGGACAGCTCCTACGAGCAGTACTTC. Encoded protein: CASGRDSSYEQYF.

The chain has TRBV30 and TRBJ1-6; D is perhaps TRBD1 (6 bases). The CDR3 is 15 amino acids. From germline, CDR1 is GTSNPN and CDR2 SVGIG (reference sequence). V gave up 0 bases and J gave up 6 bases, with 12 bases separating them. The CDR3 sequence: CAWSVGQGGNSPLHF. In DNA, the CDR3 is TGTGCCTGGAGTGTCGGTCAAGGGGGTAATTCACCCCTCCACTTT.

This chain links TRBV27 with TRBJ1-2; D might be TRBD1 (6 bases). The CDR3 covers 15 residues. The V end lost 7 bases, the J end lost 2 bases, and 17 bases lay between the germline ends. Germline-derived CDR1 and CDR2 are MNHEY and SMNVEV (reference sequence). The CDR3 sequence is CASNPGAGANYGYTF. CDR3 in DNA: TGTGCCAGCAACCCAGGAGCGGGGGCCAACTATGGCTACACCTTC.

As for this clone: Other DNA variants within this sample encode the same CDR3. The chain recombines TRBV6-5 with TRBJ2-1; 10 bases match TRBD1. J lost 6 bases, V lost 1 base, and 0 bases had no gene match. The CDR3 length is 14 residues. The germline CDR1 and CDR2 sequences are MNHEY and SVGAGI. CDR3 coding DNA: TGTGCCAGCAGTTACTGGACAGGGGGCAATGAGCAGTTCTTC. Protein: CASSYWTGGNEQFF.

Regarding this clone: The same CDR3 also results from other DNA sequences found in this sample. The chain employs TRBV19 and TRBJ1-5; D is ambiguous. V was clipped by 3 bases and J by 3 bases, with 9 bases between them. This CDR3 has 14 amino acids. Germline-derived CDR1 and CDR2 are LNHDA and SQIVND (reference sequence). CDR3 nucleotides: TGTGCCAGTAGTATTCGGGATTTCAATCAGCCCCAGCATTTT. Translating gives CASSIRDFNQPQHF.

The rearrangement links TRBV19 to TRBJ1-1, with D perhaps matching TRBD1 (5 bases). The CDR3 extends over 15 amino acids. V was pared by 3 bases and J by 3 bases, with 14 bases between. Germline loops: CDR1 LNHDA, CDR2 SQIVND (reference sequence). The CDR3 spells CASSIFWGDYTEAFF. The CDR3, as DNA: TGTGCCAGTAGTATCTTTTGGGGGGATTACACTGAAGCTTTCTTT.

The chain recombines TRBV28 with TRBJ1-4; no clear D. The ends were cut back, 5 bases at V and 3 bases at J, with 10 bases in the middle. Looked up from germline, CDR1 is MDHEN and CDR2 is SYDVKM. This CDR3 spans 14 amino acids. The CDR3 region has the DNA TGTGCCAGCAGTGGGCCTCAGGCTAATGAAAAACTGTTTTTT. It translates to CASSGPQANEKLFF.

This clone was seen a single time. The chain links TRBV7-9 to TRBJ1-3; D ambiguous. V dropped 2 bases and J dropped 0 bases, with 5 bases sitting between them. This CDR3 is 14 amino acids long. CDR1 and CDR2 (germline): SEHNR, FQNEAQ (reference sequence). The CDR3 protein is CASSLLLSGNTIYF. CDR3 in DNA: TGTGCCAGCAGCTTATTGCTCTCTGGAAACACCATATATTTT.

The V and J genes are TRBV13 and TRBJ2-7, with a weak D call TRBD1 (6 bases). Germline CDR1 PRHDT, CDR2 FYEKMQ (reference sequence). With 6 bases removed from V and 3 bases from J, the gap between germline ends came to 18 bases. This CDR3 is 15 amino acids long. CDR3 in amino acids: CASSLMGQGSYEQYF. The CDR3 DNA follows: TGTGCCAGCAGTCTAATGGGTCAGGGGAGCTACGAGCAGTACTTC.

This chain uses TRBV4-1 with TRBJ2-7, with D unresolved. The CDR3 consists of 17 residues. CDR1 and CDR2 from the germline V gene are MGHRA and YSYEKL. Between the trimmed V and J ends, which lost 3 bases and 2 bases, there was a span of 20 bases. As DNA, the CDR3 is TGCGCCAGCAGCCACGCGGAGTCCACGACTCTAACCTACGAGCAGTACTTC. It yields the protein CASSHAESTTLTYEQYF.

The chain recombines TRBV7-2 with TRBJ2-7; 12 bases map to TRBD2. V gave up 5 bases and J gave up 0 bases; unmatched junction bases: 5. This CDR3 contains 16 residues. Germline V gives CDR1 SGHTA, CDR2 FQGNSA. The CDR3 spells CASSLTSGGFSYEQYF. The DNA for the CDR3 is TGTGCCAGCAGCCTGACTAGCGGGGGATTCTCCTACGAGCAGTACTTC.

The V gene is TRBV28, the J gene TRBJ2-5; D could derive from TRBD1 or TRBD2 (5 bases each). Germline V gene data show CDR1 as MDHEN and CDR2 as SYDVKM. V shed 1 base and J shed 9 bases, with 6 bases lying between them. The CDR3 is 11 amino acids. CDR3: CASSLSGPQYF. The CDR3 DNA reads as TGTGCCAGCAGTTTATCGGGGCCCCAGTACTTC.

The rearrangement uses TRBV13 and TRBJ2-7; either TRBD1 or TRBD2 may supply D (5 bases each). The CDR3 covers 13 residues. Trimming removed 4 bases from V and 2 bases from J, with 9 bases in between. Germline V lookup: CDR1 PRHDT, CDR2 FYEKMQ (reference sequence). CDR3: CASSYQGAYEQYF. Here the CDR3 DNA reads TGTGCCAGCAGCTATCAGGGAGCCTACGAGCAGTACTTC. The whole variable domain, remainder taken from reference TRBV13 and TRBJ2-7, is AAGVIQSPRHLIKEKRETATLKCYPIPRHDTVYWYQQGPGQDPQFLISFYEKMQSDKGSIPDRFSAQQFSDYHSELNMSSLELGDSALYFCASSYQGAYEQYFGPGTRLTVT.

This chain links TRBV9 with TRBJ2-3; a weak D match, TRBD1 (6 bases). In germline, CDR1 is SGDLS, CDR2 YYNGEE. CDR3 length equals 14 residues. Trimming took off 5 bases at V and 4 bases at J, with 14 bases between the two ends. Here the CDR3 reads CASSEQGMADTQYF. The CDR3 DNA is TGTGCCAGCAGTGAACAGGGTATGGCAGATACGCAGTATTTT.

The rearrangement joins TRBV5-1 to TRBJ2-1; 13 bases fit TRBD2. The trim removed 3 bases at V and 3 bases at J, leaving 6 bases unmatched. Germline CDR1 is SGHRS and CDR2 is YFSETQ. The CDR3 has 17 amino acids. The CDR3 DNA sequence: TGCGCCAGCAGCTACGGGACTAGCGGGACCATCTACAATGAGCAGTTCTTC. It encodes CASSYGTSGTIYNEQFF. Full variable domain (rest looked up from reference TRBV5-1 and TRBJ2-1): KAGVTQTPRYLIKTRGQQVTLSCSPISGHRSVSWYQQTPGQGLQFLFEYFSETQRNKGNFPGRFSGRQFSNSRSEMNVSTLELGDSALYLCASSYGTSGTIYNEQFFGPGTRLTVL.

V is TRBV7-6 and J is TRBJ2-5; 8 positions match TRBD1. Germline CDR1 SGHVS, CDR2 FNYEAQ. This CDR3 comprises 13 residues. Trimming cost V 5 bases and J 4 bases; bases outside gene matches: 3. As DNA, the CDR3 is TGTGCCAGCAGCGGACAGGGCCGAGAGACCCAGTACTTC. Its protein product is CASSGQGRETQYF.

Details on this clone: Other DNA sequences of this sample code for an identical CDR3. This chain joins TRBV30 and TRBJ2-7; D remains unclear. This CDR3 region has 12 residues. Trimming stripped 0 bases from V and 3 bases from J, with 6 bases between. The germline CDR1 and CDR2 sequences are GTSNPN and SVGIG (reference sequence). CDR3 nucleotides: TGTGCCTGGAGTGTAGGAGTCTACGAGCAGTACTTC. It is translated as CAWSVGVYEQYF.

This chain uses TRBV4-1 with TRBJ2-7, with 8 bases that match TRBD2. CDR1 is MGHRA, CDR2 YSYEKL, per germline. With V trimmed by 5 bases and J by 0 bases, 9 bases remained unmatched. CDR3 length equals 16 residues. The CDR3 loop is CASSAGGAGASYEQYF. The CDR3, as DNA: TGCGCCAGCAGCGCGGGAGGCGCAGGGGCCTCCTACGAGCAGTACTTC.

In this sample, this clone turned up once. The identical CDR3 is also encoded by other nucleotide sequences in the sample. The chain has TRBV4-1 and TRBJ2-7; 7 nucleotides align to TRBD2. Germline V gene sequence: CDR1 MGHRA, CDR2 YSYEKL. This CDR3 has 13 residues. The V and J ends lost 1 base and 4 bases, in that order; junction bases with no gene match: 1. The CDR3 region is CASSQVGGYEQYF. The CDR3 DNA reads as TGCGCCAGCAGCCAAGTGGGAGGGTACGAGCAGTACTTC.

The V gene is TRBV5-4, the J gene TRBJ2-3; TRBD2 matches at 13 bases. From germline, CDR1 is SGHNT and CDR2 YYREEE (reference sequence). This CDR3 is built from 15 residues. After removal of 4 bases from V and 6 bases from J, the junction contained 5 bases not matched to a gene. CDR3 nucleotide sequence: TGTGCCAGCAGCATCGGGACTAGCGGGACGGATACGCAGTATTTT. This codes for CASSIGTSGTDTQYF.

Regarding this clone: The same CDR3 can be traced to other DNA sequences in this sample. The CDR3 loop is CASSSDSYEQYF. The CDR3 region has the DNA TGTGCCAGCAGCTCGGACAGCTACGAGCAGTACTTC. The chain links TRBV11-2 to TRBJ2-7, with a possible D match to TRBD1 (6 bases). This CDR3 region has 12 residues. Looked up from germline, CDR1 is SGHAT and CDR2 is FQNNGV. Trimming took 4 bases from V and 3 from J, leaving 7 bases between them.

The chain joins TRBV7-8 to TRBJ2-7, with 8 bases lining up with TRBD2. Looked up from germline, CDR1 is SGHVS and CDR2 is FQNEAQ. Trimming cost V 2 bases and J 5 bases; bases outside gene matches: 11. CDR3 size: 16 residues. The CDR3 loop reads CASSLSGWREVNEQYF. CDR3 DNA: TGTGCCAGCAGCTTATCAGGGTGGCGGGAGGTCAACGAGCAGTACTTC.

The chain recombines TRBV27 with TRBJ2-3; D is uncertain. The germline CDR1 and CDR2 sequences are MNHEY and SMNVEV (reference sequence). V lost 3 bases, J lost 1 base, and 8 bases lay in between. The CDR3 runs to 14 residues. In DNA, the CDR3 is TGTGCCAGCAGTTTTGGGTTGCGCACAGATACGCAGTATTTT. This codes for CASSFGLRTDTQYF.

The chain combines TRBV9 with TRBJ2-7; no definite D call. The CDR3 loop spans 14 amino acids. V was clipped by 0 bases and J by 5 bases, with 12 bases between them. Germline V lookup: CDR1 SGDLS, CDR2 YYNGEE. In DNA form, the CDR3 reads TGTGCCAGCAGCGTAGAGGGCAGTGGGGACGAGCAGTACTTC. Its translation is CASSVEGSGDEQYF.

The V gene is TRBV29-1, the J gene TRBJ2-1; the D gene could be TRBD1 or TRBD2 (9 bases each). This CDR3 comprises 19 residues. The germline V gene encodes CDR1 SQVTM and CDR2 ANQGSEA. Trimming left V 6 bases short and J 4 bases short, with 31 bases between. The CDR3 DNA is TGCAGCGTGAGAGGACAGGGGAGTAGCGGGAGCCCTTCATACAATGAGCAGTTCTTC. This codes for CSVRGQGSSGSPSYNEQFF.

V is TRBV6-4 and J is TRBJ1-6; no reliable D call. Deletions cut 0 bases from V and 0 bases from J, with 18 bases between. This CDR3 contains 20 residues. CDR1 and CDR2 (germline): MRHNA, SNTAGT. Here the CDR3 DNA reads TGTGCCAGCAGTGACTCGACGGGTGAGGGCTGGAGCTCCTATAATTCACCCCTCCACTTT. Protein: CASSDSTGEGWSSYNSPLHF.